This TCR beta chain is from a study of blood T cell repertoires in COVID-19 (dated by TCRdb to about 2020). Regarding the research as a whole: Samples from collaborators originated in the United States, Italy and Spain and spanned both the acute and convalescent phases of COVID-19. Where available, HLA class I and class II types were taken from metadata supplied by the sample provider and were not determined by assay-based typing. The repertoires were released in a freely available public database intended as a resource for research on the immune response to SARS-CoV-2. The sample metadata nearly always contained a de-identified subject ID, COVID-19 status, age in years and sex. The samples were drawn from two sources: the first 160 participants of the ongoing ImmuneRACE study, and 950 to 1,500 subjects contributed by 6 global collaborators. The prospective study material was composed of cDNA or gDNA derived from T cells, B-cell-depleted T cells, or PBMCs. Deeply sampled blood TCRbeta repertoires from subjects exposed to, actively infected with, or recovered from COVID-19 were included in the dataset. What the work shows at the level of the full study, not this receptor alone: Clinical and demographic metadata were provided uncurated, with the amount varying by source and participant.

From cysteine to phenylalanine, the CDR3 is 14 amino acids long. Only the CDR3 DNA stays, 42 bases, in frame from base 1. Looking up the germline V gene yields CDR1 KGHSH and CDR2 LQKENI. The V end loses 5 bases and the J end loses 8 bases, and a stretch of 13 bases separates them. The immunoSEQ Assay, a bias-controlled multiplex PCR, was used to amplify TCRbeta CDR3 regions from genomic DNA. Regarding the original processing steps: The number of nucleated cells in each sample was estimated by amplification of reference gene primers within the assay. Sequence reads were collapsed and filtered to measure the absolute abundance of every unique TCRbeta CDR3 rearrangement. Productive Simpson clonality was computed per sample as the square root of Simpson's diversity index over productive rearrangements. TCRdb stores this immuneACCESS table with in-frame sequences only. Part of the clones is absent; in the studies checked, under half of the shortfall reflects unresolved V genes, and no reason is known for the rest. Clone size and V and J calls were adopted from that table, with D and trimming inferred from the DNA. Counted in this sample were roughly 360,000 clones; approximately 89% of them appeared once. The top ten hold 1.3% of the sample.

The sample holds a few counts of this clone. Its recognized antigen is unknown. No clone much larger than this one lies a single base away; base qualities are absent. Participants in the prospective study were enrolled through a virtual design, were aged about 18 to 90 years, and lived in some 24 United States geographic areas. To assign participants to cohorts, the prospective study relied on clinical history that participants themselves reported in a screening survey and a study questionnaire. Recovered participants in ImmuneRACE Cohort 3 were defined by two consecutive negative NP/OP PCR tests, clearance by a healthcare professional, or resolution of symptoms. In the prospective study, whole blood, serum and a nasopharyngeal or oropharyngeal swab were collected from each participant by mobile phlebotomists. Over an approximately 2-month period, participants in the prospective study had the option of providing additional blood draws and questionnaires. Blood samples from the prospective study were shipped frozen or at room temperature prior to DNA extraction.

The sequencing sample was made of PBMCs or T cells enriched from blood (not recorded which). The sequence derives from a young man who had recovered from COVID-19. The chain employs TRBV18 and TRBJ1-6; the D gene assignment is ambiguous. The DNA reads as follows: TGTGCCAGCTCAACGGGAGAGACTCATTCACCCCTCCACTTT. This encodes CASSTGETHSPLHF.